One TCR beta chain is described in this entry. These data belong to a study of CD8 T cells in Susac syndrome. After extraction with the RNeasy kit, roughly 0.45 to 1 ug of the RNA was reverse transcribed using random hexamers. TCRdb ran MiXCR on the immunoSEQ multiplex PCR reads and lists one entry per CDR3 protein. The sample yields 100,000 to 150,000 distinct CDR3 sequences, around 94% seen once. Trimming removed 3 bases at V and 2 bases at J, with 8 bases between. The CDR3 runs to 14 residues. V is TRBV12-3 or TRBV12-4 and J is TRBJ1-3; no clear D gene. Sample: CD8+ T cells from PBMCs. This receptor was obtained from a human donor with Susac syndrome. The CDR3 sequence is CASSFLETGNTIYF. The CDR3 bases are TGTGCCAGCAGTTTCCTGGAAACTGGAAACACCATATATTTT.